The clone carrying this T cell receptor beta chain was detected once. The data originate from a study of blood T cell repertoires in COVID-19. Overall study context: COVID-19 samples from acute and convalescent phases originated in the United States, Italy and Spain. T cells, B-cell-depleted T cells, or PBMCs supplied cDNA or gDNA.

Libraries were prepared by immunoSEQ multiplex PCR; TCRdb keeps only in-frame clonotypes and omits some of them. The table records 250,000 to 300,000 clones, about 88% of them present only once. Germline CDR1 reads SGHAT; CDR2 reads FQNNGV. The V gene end was trimmed by 5 bases and the J gene end by 4 bases; junction bases not matched to a gene: 6. The CDR3 is 15 amino acids. The chain employs TRBV11-2 and TRBJ2-3, with TRBD1 matching over 10 bases. Input material: peripheral blood. The receptor comes from a woman aged 60 to 75 with acute or convalescent COVID-19. The CDR3 loop reads CASSNPGTGADTQYF. The CDR3 nucleotides read TGTGCCAGCAGCAACCCCGGGACAGGGGCAGATACGCAGTATTTT.